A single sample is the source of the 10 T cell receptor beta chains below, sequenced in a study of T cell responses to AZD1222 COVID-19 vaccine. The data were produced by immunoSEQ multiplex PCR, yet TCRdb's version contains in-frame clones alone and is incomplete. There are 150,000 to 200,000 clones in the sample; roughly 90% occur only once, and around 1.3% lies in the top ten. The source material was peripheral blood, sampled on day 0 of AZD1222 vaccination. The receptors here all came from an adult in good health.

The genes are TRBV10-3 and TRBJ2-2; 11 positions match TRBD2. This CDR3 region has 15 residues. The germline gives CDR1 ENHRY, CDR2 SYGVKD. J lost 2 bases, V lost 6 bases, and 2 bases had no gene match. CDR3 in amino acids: CAIRTSGRNTGELFF. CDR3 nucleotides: TGTGCCATCAGAACTAGCGGGAGAAACACCGGGGAGCTGTTTTTT.

In DNA, the CDR3 is TGTGCCAGCAGCAAAACCGAAAGCGGGAGGGGCGAGCAGTACTTC. Translation: CASSKTESGRGEQYF. The chain is built from TRBV7-9 and TRBJ2-7; 10 positions agree with TRBD2. Trimming cost V 5 bases and J 6 bases; bases outside gene matches: 10. This CDR3 has 15 amino acids. The V gene's germline CDR1 is SEHNR and CDR2 FQNEAQ (reference sequence).

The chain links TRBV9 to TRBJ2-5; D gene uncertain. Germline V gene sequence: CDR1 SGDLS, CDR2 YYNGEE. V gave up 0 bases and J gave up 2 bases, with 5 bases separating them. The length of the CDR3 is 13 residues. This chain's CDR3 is CASSVAPQETQYF. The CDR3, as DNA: TGTGCCAGCAGCGTAGCTCCTCAAGAGACCCAGTACTTC.

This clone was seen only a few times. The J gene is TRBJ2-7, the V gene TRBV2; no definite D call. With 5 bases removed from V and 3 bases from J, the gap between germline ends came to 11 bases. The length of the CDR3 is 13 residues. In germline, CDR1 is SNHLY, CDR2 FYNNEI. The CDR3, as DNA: TGTGCCAGCAGTTTGGACCGGAGCTACGAGCAGTACTTC. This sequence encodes CASSLDRSYEQYF.

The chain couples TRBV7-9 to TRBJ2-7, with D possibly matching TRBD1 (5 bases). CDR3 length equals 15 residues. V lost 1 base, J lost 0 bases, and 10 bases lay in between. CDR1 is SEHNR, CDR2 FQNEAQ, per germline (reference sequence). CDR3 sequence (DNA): TGTGCCAGCAGCTTAGGACAGTCCAGCTCCTACGAGCAGTACTTC. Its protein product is CASSLGQSSSYEQYF.

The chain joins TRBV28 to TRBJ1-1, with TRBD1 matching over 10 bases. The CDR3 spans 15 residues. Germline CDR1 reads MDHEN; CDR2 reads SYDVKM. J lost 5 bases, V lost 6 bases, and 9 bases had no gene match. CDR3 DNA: TGTGCCAGCAGCCTCCGGGACAGGGGACTTACTGAAGCTTTCTTT. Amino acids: CASSLRDRGLTEAFF.

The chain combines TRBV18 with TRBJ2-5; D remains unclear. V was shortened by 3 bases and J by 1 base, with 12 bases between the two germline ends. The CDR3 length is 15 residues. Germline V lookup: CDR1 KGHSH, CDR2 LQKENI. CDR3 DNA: TGTGCCAGCTCACCCGACTTAGGGCCCCAAGAGACCCAGTACTTC. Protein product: CASSPDLGPQETQYF.

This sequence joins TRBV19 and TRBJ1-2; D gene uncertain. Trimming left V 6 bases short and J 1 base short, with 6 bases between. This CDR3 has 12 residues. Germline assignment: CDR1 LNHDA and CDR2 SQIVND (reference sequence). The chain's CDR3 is CASRILNYGYTF. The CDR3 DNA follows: TGTGCCAGTAGGATCCTTAACTATGGCTACACCTTC.

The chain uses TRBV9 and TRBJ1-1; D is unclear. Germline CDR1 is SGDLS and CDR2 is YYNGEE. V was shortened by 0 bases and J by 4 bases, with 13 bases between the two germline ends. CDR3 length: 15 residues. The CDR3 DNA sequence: TGTGCCAGCAGCGTAGGCCCCGGCATGGGCACTGAAGCTTTCTTT. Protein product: CASSVGPGMGTEAFF.

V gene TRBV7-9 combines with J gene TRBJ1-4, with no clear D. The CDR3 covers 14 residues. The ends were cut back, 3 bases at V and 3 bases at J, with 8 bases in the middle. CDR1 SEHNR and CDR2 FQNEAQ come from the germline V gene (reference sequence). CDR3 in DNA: TGTGCCAGCAGCTTCGGTTCTCCTAATGAAAAACTGTTTTTT. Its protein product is CASSFGSPNEKLFF.